This T cell receptor beta chain was recovered during a study of type 1 regulatory T cells. TCRdb independently ran MiXCR on the reads; one entry per CDR3 protein. The sample consists of about 62,000 distinct CDR3 sequences, approximately 67% of them appearing once. As regards this clonotype: The antigen is unknown.

CDR1 SGHRS and CDR2 YFSETQ come from the germline V gene. The CDR3 has 17 amino acids. V shed 0 bases, J shed 4 bases, and the junction held 6 bases outside the gene matches. The material sequenced was cultured non-Tr1 T cells, either the whole culture or a sorted T cell fraction (not recorded which). The sequence derives from a human donor in good health. The chain uses TRBV5-1 and TRBJ2-1; TRBD2 matches at 11 bases. The CDR3: CASSLEASGRTYNEQFF. CDR3 bases: TGCGCCAGCAGCTTGGAGGCTAGCGGGAGGACTTACAATGAGCAGTTCTTC.